This T cell receptor (beta chain) is drawn from a study of Ad26.COV2.S vaccination and SARS-CoV-2 variants. Study context: By the intramuscular route, Ad26.COV2.S was given once, or twice 56 days apart. Study findings and constraints: Recipients of either vaccine or placebo displayed similar breadth of non-spike TCRs.

Germline V gene sequence: CDR1 LNHNV, CDR2 YYDKDF (reference sequence). V lost 4 bases to trimming and J lost 4 bases, with 24 bases between them. The CDR3 is made up of 18 amino acids. Profiled with immunoSEQ multiplex PCR; TCRdb holds only in-frame clones, not every one. The profile shows fewer than 600,000 clones, 80% to 90% of them singletons. Concerning this clone itself: Its antigen is still unknown.

Treatment noted: some 20 received Ad26.COV2.S at low or high dose, single or two shots; several received placebo; per-sample allocation not given. Vaccine and placebo recipients were sampled on day 63 after the first injection. Source: peripheral blood, taken in a trial of Ad26.COV2.S vaccine versus placebo. This sequence originates from a person between 18 and 59 years old who received the Ad26.COV2.S COVID-19 vaccine or a placebo. The chain employs TRBV15 and TRBJ2-3; D remains ambiguous. The CDR3 DNA reads as TGTGCCACCAGCATACCCGGGTTATTTGGTACACAGTCAGATACGCAGTATTTT. This encodes CATSIPGLFGTQSDTQYF. Looking up the rest from reference TRBV15 and TRBJ2-3 gives the full variable domain: DAMVIQNPRYQVTQFGKPVTLSCSQTLNHNVMYWYQQKSSQAPKLLFHYYDKDFNNEADTPDNFQSRRPNTSFCFLDIRSPGLGDTAMYLCATSIPGLFGTQSDTQYFGPGTRLTVL.